Detailed here is one T cell receptor beta chain. Antigen: not known. V was clipped by 7 bases and J by 5 bases; unmatched bases: 10. The CDR3 is made up of 14 amino acids. Germline V gene lookup returns CDR1 SNHLY and CDR2 FYNNEI. This entry comes from a study of a mutant IDH1 vaccine in newly diagnosed glioma. At the level of the study: Vaccination began 4-6 weeks post radiotherapy alone, or with temozolomide cycles. Patients under treatment included about 62% males and 37.5% females and had a mean age of around 40 years. Before enrollment, the patients had been treated with radiotherapy alone, temozolomide alone, or both together. Most of them had received both.

Time point defined: week 47, end of study. The content of each vaccine dose was 300 ug of mutant IDH1 20-mer peptide, and topical imiquimod accompanied it. Profiling relied on immunoSEQ multiplex PCR, and the TCRdb table lists in-frame clones only, not all of them. Of roughly 56,000 clones in the sample, approximately 75% are singletons; the top ten hold 5% to 6%. The sample consisted of PBMCs, taken from a glioma patient whose treatment included an IDH1 peptide vaccine. The sequence was collected from a middle-aged man with glioma. V and J are TRBV2 and TRBJ1-1; 7 bases line up with TRBD1. This chain's CDR3 is CASISGRGGTEAFF. In DNA form, the CDR3 reads TGTGCCAGCATCTCGGGCAGGGGGGGTACTGAAGCTTTCTTT. Variable domain in full (rest from reference TRBV2 and TRBJ1-1): EPEVTQTPSHQVTQMGQEVILRCVPISNHLYFYWYRQILGQKVEFLVSFYNNEISEKSEIFDDQFSVERPDGSNFTLKIRSTKLEDSAMYFCASISGRGGTEAFFGQGTRLTVV.